The 20 T cell receptor beta chains listed next were all sequenced from one sample in a study of cytomegalovirus exposure and HLA in healthy donors. Generated by immunoSEQ multiplex PCR, the TCRdb table keeps only in-frame clones and is missing some. The table has roughly 300,000 clones, roughly 89% seen once. The sequenced sample consisted of PBMCs. These receptors came from a woman in her late teens or twenties in good health and CMV-seronegative.

V is TRBV27 and J is TRBJ1-1; 8 bases match TRBD1. J was trimmed by 7 bases and V by 3 bases; bases with no gene match: 10. The germline V gene has CDR1 MNHEY and CDR2 SMNVEV (reference sequence). This CDR3 spans 15 amino acids. The CDR3 spells CASSFWGPGTGEAFF. For the CDR3, the DNA is TGTGCCAGCAGTTTTTGGGGGCCCGGGACAGGTGAAGCTTTCTTT.

This clone is a singleton in its sample. This chain links TRBV10-3 with TRBJ2-3; D is unresolved. The CDR3 has 15 residues. The V end was cut by 2 bases, the J end by 0 bases, with 9 bases between. Per germline, CDR1 ENHRY and CDR2 SYGVKD. For the CDR3, the DNA is TGTGCCATCAGTGAGCCGCTCAGTAGCACAGATACGCAGTATTTT. It yields the protein CAISEPLSSTDTQYF.

This chain connects TRBV28 to TRBJ1-2, with 7 bases fitting TRBD1. CDR1 is MDHEN, CDR2 SYDVKM, per germline. The CDR3 length is 14 residues. J gave up 4 bases and V 8 bases, and 10 bases lay outside the gene matches. CDR3: CASGLGTDSYGYTF. In DNA form, the CDR3 reads TGTGCCAGCGGACTCGGGACAGACAGCTATGGCTACACCTTC.

The gene calls are TRBV7-3 and TRBJ1-1, with D unresolved. Germline-derived CDR1 and CDR2 are SGHTA and FQGTGA. The V end lost 9 bases, the J end lost 4 bases, and 15 bases lay between the germline ends. The CDR3 runs to 13 residues. DNA for the CDR3: TGTGCCAGTCGCGGAACCGCCGGCACTGAAGCTTTCTTT. Protein: CASRGTAGTEAFF.

The V gene is TRBV6-6, the J gene TRBJ1-5; 10 bases are a match to TRBD1. The germline CDR1 and CDR2 sequences are MNHNY and SVGAGI (reference sequence). The CDR3 contains 14 residues. V shed 6 bases, J shed 5 bases, and the junction held 4 bases outside the gene matches. The CDR3 loop is CASRGQGRYQPQHF. CDR3 DNA: TGTGCCAGCAGGGGACAGGGGAGATATCAGCCCCAGCATTTT.

This clone was seen a handful of times. This chain links TRBV7-2 with TRBJ2-2; D is undetermined. The CDR3 totals 14 residues. Trimming took off 7 bases at V and 2 bases at J, with 11 bases between the two ends. In germline, CDR1 is SGHTA, CDR2 FQGNSA. As DNA, the CDR3 is TGTGCCAGCAAAGCTTTCCGAAACACCGGGGAGCTGTTTTTT. Translated: CASKAFRNTGELFF. Variable domain in full (rest from reference TRBV7-2 and TRBJ2-2): GAGVSQSPSNKVTEKGKDVELRCDPISGHTALYWYRQSLGQGLEFLIYFQGNSAPDKSGLPSDRFSAERTGGSVSTLTIQRTQQEDSAVYLCASKAFRNTGELFFGEGSRLTVL.

This sequence joins TRBV2 and TRBJ2-2; 8 nucleotides align to TRBD2. The germline V gene has CDR1 SNHLY and CDR2 FYNNEI. The CDR3 is made up of 16 amino acids. The J segment lost 0 bases and the V segment lost 8 bases, leaving 8 bases of the junction unmatched. CDR3 in DNA: TGTGCCAGCTCCCAGGAACTAGCGGCGAACACCGGGGAGCTGTTTTTT. Protein: CASSQELAANTGELFF.

The chain employs TRBV5-4 and TRBJ2-2; 16 nucleotides agree with TRBD2. CDR3 size: 17 residues. After removal of 4 bases from V and 5 bases from J, the junction contained 5 bases not matched to a gene. The germline gives CDR1 SGHNT, CDR2 YYREEE (reference sequence). CDR3 protein: CASSPGTSGRDTGELFF. CDR3 sequence (DNA): TGTGCCAGCAGCCCAGGGACTAGCGGGAGGGATACCGGGGAGCTGTTTTTT.

This clone was counted at least ten times. This rearrangement joins TRBV2 to TRBJ2-2; no clear D. Germline V gives CDR1 SNHLY, CDR2 FYNNEI. The CDR3 has 14 residues. V gave up 7 bases and J gave up 1 base, with 10 bases separating them. The CDR3 loop is CASKPPQNTGELFF. For the CDR3, the DNA is TGTGCCAGCAAGCCCCCCCAGAACACCGGGGAGCTGTTTTTT.

The J gene is TRBJ1-2, the V gene TRBV7-9, with D uncertain. Germline CDR1 and CDR2: SEHNR and FQNEAQ (reference sequence). Trimming took 5 bases from V and 3 from J, leaving 10 bases between them. The CDR3 length is 13 residues. The CDR3 reads CASSLGQDYGYTF. CDR3 DNA: TGTGCCAGCAGCCTGGGTCAGGACTATGGCTACACCTTC.

The chain couples TRBV5-6 to TRBJ1-5, with TRBD1 identical over 9 bases. Trimming took 4 bases from V and 1 from J; bases not matched to a gene: 6. Germline values: CDR1 SGHDT, CDR2 YYEEEE. The CDR3 is 16 residues long. CDR3 sequence (DNA): TGTGCCAGCAGCACGGGGGACAGGGTAAGCAATCAGCCCCAGCATTTT. The encoded protein is CASSTGDRVSNQPQHF. Drawing the rest from reference TRBV5-6 and TRBJ1-5, the complete variable domain is DAGVTQSPTHLIKTRGQQVTLRCSPKSGHDTVSWYQQALGQGPQFIFQYYEEEERQRGNFPDRFSGHQFPNYSSELNVNALLLGDSALYLCASSTGDRVSNQPQHFGDGTRLSIL.

V and J are TRBV11-2 and TRBJ2-7, with TRBD1 matching 7 bases. This CDR3 has 16 residues. From germline, CDR1 is SGHAT and CDR2 FQNNGV. J gave up 2 bases and V 5 bases, and 12 bases lay outside the gene matches. For the CDR3, the DNA is TGTGCCAGCAGCCCACCCCAGACAGGGACAACCTACGAGCAGTACTTC. Encoded protein: CASSPPQTGTTYEQYF.

V gene TRBV6-1 combines with J gene TRBJ2-5, with D uncertain. The CDR3 is made up of 11 amino acids. Trimming left V 6 bases short and J 1 base short, with 3 bases between. Germline loops: CDR1 MNHNS, CDR2 SASEGT. The CDR3: CASRAQETQYF. As DNA, the CDR3 is TGTGCCAGCAGGGCCCAAGAGACCCAGTACTTC.

This chain joins TRBV2 and TRBJ2-2; a weak D match, TRBD2 (5 bases). The CDR3 has 11 amino acids. V lost 7 bases and J lost 13, with 13 bases in between. CDR1 is SNHLY, CDR2 FYNNEI, per germline. For the CDR3, the DNA is TGTGCCAGCAAGCGGTTGGTGGGGCTGTTTTTT. The encoded protein is CASKRLVGLFF.

V usage is TRBV27 and J usage is TRBJ2-2; 8 positions agree with TRBD1. Germline CDR1 MNHEY, CDR2 SMNVEV (reference sequence). J was trimmed by 4 bases and V by 0 bases; bases with no gene match: 13. The CDR3 has 19 amino acids. CDR3 nucleotides: TGTGCCAGCAGTTTATCGGATTTTATACGGGACAGGCCCACCGGGGAGCTGTTTTTT. Its protein is CASSLSDFIRDRPTGELFF.

This CDR3 reads CASSRTSGSRNEQFF. CDR3 DNA: TGTGCCAGCAGCAGGACTAGCGGGAGTAGGAATGAGCAGTTCTTC. The chain is built from TRBV6-5 and TRBJ2-1; TRBD2 aligns across 13 bases. Looked up from germline, CDR1 is MNHEY and CDR2 is SVGAGI. This CDR3 is 15 amino acids long. The trim removed 6 bases at V and 7 bases at J, leaving 6 bases unmatched.

The chain recombines TRBV29-1 with TRBJ1-3; perhaps TRBD1 as D (5 bases). Trimming removed 6 bases from V and 0 bases from J, with 9 bases in between. The CDR3 runs to 13 residues. CDR1 and CDR2 (germline): SQVTM, ANQGSEA. The CDR3 region is CSVQDISGNTIYF. Here the CDR3 DNA reads TGCAGCGTCCAGGACATCTCTGGAAACACCATATATTTT.

Of note for this clone: The same CDR3 also results from other DNA sequences found in this sample. The chain has TRBV7-8 and TRBJ2-7; D call uncertain. CDR3 length equals 12 residues. Germline V CDR1 and CDR2: SGHVS, FQNEAQ. Trimming removed 1 base at V and 4 bases at J, with 5 bases between. This chain's CDR3 is CASSLVPYEQYF. DNA for the CDR3: TGTGCCAGCAGCTTAGTCCCATACGAGCAGTACTTC.

V gene TRBV4-1 combines with J gene TRBJ2-1; 14 bases are a match to TRBD2. The CDR3 length is 19 residues. Germline loops: CDR1 MGHRA, CDR2 YSYEKL. The V gene end was trimmed by 0 bases and the J gene end by 0 bases; junction bases not matched to a gene: 4. CDR3: CASSQEGLAGVGSYNEQFF. The CDR3, as DNA: TGCGCCAGCAGCCAAGAGGGACTAGCGGGAGTGGGCTCCTACAATGAGCAGTTCTTC.

V is TRBV9 and J is TRBJ2-1, with D possibly being TRBD2 (6 bases). Trimming cost V 4 bases and J 12 bases, with 17 bases left between them. The CDR3 has 13 residues. CDR1 SGDLS and CDR2 YYNGEE come from the germline V gene. The CDR3 sequence: CASSRDSSIVQFF. Written as DNA, the CDR3 is TGTGCCAGCAGCCGGGACTCCAGCATTGTGCAGTTCTTC.